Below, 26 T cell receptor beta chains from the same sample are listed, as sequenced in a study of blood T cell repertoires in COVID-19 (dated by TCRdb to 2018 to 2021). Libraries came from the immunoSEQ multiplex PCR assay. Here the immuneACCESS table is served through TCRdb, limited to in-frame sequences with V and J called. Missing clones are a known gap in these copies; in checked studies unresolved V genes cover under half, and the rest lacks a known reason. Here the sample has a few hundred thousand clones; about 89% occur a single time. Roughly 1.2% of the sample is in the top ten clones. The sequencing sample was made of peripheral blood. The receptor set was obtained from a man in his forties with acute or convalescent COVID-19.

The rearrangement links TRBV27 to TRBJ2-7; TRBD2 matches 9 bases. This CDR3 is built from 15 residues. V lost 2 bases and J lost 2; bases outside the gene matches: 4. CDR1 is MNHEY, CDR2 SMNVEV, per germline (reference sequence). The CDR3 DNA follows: TGTGCCAGCAGTTTAAATCTAGCGGGGACCTACGAGCAGTACTTC. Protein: CASSLNLAGTYEQYF.

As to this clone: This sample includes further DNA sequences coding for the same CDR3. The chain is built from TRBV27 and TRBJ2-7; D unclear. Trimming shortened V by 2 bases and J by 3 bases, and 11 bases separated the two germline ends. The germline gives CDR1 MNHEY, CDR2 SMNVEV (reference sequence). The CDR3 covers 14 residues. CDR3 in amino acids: CASSLGLADYEQYF. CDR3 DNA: TGTGCCAGCAGTTTAGGTTTGGCAGACTACGAGCAGTACTTC.

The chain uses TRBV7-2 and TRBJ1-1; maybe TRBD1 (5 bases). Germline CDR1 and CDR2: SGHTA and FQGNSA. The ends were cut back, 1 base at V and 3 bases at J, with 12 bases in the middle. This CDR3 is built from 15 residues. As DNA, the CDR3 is TGTGCCAGCAGCTTAGGGGGAGGAGGGGACACTGAAGCTTTCTTT. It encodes CASSLGGGGDTEAFF.

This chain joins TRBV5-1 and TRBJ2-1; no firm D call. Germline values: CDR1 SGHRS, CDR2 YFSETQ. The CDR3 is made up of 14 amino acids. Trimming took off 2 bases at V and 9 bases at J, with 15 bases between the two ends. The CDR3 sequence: CASSLLTLSGEQFF. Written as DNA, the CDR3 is TGCGCCAGCAGCTTATTAACCCTTTCGGGTGAGCAGTTCTTC.

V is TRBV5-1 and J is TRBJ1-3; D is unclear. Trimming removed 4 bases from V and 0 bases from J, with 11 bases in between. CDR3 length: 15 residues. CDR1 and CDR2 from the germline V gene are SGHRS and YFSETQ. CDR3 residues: CASSHDGNSGNTIYF. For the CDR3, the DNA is TGCGCCAGCAGCCATGACGGGAACTCTGGAAACACCATATATTTT.

For the CDR3, the DNA is TGTGCCAGCAGTTTCCCCCCCGGGACAGGGGATCGTTATGAGCAGTTCTTC. Translated, it gives CASSFPPGTGDRYEQFF. V and J are TRBV28 and TRBJ2-1, with 10 bases aligning to TRBD1. Germline CDR1 and CDR2: MDHEN and SYDVKM. This CDR3 is 17 amino acids long. V shed 3 bases, J shed 8 bases, and the junction held 13 bases outside the gene matches. The full variable domain, completed using reference TRBV28 and TRBJ2-1, is DVKVTQSSRYLVKRTGEKVFLECVQDMDHENMFWYRQDPGLGLRLIYFSYDVKMKEKGDIPEGYSVSREKKERFSLILESASTNQTSMYLCASSFPPGTGDRYEQFFGPGTRLTVL.

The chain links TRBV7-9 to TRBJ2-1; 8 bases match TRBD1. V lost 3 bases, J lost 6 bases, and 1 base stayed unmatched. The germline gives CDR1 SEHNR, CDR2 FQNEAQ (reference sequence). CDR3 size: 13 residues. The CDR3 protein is CASSLGQVNEQFF. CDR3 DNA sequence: TGTGCCAGCAGCTTGGGACAGGTCAATGAGCAGTTCTTC.

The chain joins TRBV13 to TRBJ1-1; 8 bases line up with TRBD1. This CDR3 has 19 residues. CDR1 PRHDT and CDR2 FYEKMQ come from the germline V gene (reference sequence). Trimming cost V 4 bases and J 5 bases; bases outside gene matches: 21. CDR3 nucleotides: TGTGCCAGCAGCTCGACCACAGGGGGAACGACGATTTTAAGTACTGAAGCTTTCTTT. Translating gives CASSSTTGGTTILSTEAFF.

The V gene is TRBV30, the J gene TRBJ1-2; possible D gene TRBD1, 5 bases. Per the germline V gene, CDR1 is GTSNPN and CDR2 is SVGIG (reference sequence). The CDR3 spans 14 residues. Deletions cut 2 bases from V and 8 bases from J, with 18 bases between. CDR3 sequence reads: CAWSSQGTLGGYTF. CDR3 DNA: TGTGCCTGGAGTAGCCAAGGGACTCTCGGGGGCTACACCTTC.

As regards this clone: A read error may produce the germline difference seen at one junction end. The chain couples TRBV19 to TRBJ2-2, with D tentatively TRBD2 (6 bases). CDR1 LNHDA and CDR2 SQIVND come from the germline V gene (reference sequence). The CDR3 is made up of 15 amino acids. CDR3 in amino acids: CASSSGTAKTGELFF. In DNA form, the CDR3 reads TGTGCCAGTAGTTCCGGGACTGCGAAGACCGGGGAGCTGTTTTTT.

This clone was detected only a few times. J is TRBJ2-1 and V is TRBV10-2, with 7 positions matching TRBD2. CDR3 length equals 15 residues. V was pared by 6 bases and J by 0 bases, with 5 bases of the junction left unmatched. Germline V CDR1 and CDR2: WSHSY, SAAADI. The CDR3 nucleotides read TGCGCCAGCAGGGTAGCGGGTAGCTCCTACAATGAGCAGTTCTTC. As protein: CASRVAGSSYNEQFF.

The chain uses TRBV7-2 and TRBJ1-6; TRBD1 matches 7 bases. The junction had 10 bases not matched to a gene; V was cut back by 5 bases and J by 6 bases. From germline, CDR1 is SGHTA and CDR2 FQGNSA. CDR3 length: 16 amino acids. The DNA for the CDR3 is TGTGCCAGCAGCCTGGGCATAGACAGGGCTAATTCACCCCTCCACTTT. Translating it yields CASSLGIDRANSPLHF. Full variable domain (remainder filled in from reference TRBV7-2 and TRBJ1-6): GAGVSQSPSNKVTEKGKDVELRCDPISGHTALYWYRQSLGQGLEFLIYFQGNSAPDKSGLPSDRFSAERTGGSVSTLTIQRTQQEDSAVYLCASSLGIDRANSPLHFGNGTRLTVT.

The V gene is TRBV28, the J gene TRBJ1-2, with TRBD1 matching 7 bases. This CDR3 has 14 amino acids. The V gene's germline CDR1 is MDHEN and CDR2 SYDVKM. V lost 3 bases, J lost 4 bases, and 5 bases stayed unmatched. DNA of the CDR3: TGTGCCAGCAGTTTCGGAAGGGGGCTCTATGGCTACACCTTC. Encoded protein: CASSFGRGLYGYTF.

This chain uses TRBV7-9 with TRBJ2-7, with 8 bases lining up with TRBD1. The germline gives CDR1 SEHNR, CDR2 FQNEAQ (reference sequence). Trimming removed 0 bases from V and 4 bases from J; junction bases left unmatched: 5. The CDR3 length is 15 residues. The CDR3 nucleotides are TGTGCCAGCAGCTTAGCCAGGGGGCGAGGGTACGAGCAGTACTTC. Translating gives CASSLARGRGYEQYF.

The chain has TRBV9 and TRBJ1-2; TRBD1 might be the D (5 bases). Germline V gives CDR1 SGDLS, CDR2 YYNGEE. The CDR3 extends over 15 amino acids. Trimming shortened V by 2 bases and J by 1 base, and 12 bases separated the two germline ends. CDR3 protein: CASSVDSAFNYGYTF. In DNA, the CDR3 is TGTGCCAGCAGCGTTGACAGCGCCTTTAACTATGGCTACACCTTC. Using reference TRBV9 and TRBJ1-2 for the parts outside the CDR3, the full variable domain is DSGVTQTPKHLITATGQRVTLRCSPRSGDLSVYWYQQSLDQGLQFLIQYYNGEERAKGNILERFSAQQFPDLHSELNLSSLELGDSALYFCASSVDSAFNYGYTFGSGTRLTVV.

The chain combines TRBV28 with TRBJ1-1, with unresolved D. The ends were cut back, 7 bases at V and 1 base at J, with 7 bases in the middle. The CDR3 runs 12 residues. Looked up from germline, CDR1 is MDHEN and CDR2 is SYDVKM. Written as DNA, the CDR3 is TGTGCCAGCAATTACAGGAACACTGAAGCTTTCTTT. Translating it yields CASNYRNTEAFF.

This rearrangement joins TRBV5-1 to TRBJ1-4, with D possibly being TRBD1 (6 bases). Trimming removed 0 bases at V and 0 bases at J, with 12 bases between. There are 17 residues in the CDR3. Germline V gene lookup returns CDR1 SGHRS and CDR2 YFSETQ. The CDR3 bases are TGCGCCAGCAGCTTGGGCGGGGGGCTCGCAACTAATGAAAAACTGTTTTTT. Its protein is CASSLGGGLATNEKLFF.

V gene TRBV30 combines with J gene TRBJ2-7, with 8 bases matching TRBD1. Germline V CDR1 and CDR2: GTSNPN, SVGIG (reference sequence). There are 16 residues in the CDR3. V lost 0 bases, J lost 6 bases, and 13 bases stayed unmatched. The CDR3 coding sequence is TGTGCCTGGAGTGTACAGGTGGGCAGGGGGCAGGGCGAGCAGTACTTC. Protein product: CAWSVQVGRGQGEQYF.

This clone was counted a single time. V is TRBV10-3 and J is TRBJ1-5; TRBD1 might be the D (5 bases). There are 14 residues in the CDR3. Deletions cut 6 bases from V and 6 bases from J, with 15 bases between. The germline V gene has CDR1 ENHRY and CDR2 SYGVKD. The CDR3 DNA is TGTGCCATCAGCGAGGGGCTAACCATTCAGCCCCAGCATTTT. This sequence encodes CAISEGLTIQPQHF.

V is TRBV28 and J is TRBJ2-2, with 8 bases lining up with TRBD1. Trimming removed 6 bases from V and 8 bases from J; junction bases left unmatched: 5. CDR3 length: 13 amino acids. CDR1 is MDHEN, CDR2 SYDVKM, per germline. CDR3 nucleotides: TGTGCCAGCAGCCCCGGGACAGGTGGGGAGCTGTTTTTT. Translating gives CASSPGTGGELFF.

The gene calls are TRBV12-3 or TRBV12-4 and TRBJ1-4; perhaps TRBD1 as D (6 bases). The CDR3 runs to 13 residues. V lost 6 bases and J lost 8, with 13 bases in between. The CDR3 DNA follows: TGTGCCAGCAGCCTACTAAGGGGGGAAAAACTGTTTTTT. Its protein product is CASSLLRGEKLFF.

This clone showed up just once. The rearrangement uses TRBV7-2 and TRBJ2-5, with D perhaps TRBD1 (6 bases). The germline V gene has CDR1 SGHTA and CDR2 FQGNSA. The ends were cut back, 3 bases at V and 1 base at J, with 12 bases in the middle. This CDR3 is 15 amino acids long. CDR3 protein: CASSFPDRTQETQYF. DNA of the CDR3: TGTGCCAGCAGCTTCCCGGACAGAACCCAAGAGACCCAGTACTTC.

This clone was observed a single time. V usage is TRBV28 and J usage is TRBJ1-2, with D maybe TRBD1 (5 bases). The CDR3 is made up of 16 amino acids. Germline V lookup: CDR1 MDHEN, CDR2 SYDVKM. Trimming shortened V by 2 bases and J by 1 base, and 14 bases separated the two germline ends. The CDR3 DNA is TGTGCCAGCAGTTTAATTCGGCAGGGCAATAACTATGGCTACACCTTC. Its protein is CASSLIRQGNNYGYTF.

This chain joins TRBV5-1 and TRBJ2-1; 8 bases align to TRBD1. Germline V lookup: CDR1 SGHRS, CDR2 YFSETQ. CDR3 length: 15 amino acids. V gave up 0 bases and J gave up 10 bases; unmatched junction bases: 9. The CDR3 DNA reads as TGCGCCAGCAGCTTGGCCTTCTCACAGGGGGAAGAGCAGTTCTTC. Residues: CASSLAFSQGEEQFF. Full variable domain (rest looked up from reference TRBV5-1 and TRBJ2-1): KAGVTQTPRYLIKTRGQQVTLSCSPISGHRSVSWYQQTPGQGLQFLFEYFSETQRNKGNFPGRFSGRQFSNSRSEMNVSTLELGDSALYLCASSLAFSQGEEQFFGPGTRLTVL.

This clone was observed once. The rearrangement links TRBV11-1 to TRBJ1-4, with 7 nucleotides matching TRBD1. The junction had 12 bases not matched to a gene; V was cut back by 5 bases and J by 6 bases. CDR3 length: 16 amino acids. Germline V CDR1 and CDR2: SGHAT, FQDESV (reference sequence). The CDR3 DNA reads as TGTGCCAGCAGCGCACGGACAGGAATGACTTATGAAAAACTGTTTTTT. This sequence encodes CASSARTGMTYEKLFF.

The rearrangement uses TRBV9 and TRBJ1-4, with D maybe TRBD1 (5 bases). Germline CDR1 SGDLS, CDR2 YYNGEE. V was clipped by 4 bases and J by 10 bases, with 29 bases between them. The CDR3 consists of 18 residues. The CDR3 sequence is CASSPLSGQGDEWGKLFF. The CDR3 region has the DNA TGTGCCAGCAGCCCCCTCTCGGGCCAGGGTGACGAATGGGGAAAACTGTTTTTT.